A selection of T cell receptor beta chains follows, all from one sample in a study of shared clonotypes between healthy human individuals. Assay used: immunoSEQ multiplex PCR; TCRdb lists only in-frame clones, some missing. The table has millions of clones, around 96% seen once; the top ten hold approximately 1.2%. Sequencing input: naive CD8+ T cells sorted from blood. Receptors were obtained from a man aged 18-30 years in good health. Each CDR3 is given with its conserved first and last residue. Each record gives: J gene, V gene, CDR3 protein.

TRBJ1-1 TRBV20-1 CSAPLAGEAFF
TRBJ1-6 TRBV6-1 CASSEEEQHFNSPLHF
TRBJ2-1 TRBV14 CASSRSVASPNNEQFF
TRBJ2-5 TRBV6-6 CASGRVNQETQYF
TRBJ2-2 TRBV5-6 CASSLDPGQAGELFF
TRBJ1-2 TRBV27 CASSLSSRGEGYTF
TRBJ1-4 TRBV27 CASSSLQRDEKLFF
TRBJ1-1 TRBV9 CASSVARRGEAFF
TRBJ2-7 TRBV5-6 CASSPQREYRYEQYF
TRBJ2-1 TRBV10-1 CASSESGRGRDEQFF
TRBJ1-1 TRBV2 CASAGGPGSTEAFF
TRBJ2-1 TRBV29-1 CSVGQAHNEQFF
TRBJ1-2 TRBV27 CASSHTGQGDGYTF
TRBJ1-6 TRBV9 CASSVEGQGSYNSPLHF
TRBJ2-7 TRBV30 CAWNSGQDSDEQYF
TRBJ1-5 TRBV21-1 CASSREQGISNQPQHF
TRBJ2-1 TRBV5-4 CASPPDGQGALGNEQFF
TRBJ2-1 TRBV2 CASSEMGLAGGNNEQFF
TRBJ2-5 TRBV7-6 CASSLEVSRETQYF
TRBJ2-7 TRBV27 CASSFAGSSYEQYF
TRBJ1-1 TRBV6-6 CASSYDSEAFF
TRBJ2-2 TRBV27 CASSPLGVTNTGELFF
TRBJ2-3 TRBV9 CASSGTSPTDTQYF
TRBJ1-3 TRBV19 CASMSEGAGNTIYF
TRBJ2-7 TRBV5-6 CASSLVTRDYEQYF
TRBJ2-2 TRBV7-6 CASSPGLAGVTGELFF
TRBJ2-4 TRBV11-2 CASSLQGLGNIQYF
TRBJ1-5 TRBV4-1 CASSRQGAISNQPQHF
TRBJ1-3 TRBV13 CASSFGTGAGNTIYF
TRBJ2-5 TRBV9 CASSAGAEETQYF
TRBJ2-5 TRBV13 CASSFRTDQETQYF
TRBJ1-3 TRBV4-3 CASSQVSQITLQNTIYF
TRBJ2-7 TRBV18 CASSLPTGEQYF
TRBJ2-7 TRBV6-5 CASSQGGEGYEQYF
TRBJ1-1 TRBV14 CASSPGFGTWEAFF
TRBJ1-2 TRBV29-1 CSVEGDSYGYTF
TRBJ2-7 TRBV4-2 CASSQGLPGGAYEQYF
TRBJ2-5 TRBV4-1 CASSQGTSGRVQETQYF
TRBJ1-2 TRBV6-6 CASSSRGGGYYGYTF
TRBJ2-7 TRBV5-4 CASSFGEDEQYF
TRBJ2-1 TRBV27 CASSSGSINEQFF
TRBJ2-3 TRBV9 CASSVGATTDTQYF
TRBJ2-1 TRBV14 CASSHLGLAGGSEQFF
TRBJ1-2 TRBV6-5 CASSFTGVSGYTF
TRBJ2-5 TRBV30 CAWGLVSETQYF
TRBJ2-7 TRBV6-5 CASSYSSTYEQYF
TRBJ2-5 TRBV7-9 CASSLVGTSGRETQYF
TRBJ1-2 TRBV5-4 CASTLGDTRYGYTF
TRBJ1-5 TRBV29-1 CSDQNRVSDQPQHF
TRBJ2-7 TRBV5-6 CASSLRQGPYEQYF
TRBJ2-4 TRBV19 CASSFSGIWYF